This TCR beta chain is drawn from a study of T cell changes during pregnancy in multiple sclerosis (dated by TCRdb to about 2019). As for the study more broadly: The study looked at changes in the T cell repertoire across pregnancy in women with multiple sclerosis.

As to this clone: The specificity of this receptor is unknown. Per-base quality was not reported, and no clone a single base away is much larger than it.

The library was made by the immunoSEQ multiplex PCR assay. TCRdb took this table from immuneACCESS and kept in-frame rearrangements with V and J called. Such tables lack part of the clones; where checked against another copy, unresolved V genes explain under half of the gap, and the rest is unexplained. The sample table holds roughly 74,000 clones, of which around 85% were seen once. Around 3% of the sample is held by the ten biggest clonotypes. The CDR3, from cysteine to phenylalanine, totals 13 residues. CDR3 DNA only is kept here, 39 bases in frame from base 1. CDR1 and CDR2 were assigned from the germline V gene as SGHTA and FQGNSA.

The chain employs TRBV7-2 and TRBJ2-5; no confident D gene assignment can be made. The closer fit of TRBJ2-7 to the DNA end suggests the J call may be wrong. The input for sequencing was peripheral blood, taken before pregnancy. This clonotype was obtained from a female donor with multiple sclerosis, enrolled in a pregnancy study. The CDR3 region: CASSPYNHYEQYF. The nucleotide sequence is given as TGTGCCAGCAGTCCGTACAATCACTACGAGCAGTACTTC.